The clone carrying this T cell receptor beta chain was counted a few times. What it recognizes is unknown. The sample comes from a study of identical twins. The study's findings and limits: Insertions ran lower in abundant cord blood beta clonotypes, though not in memory repertoires. Conclusions were drawn cross-sectionally by statistical analysis, without following the same donors. Models underestimated TCR alpha sharing (out-of-frame) in monozygotic twins.

CDR3 size: 12 residues. With 8 bases removed from V and 14 bases from J, the gap between germline ends came to 16 bases. TCRdb recomputed calls from the 5' RACE reads with MiXCR, one row per CDR3 protein. In the table there are approximately 550,000 distinct CDR3 sequences, about 22% of which are singletons. Separately, the same data were catalogued under a study of yellow fever vaccine responses in identical twins. This second report adds: Twin vaccine T cell responses reportedly seemed partly convergent, partly personalized.

The receptor was isolated from a woman between 18 and 29 years old in good health. The sample taken for sequencing was CD4+ T cells sorted from blood. The chain carries TRBV12-3 or TRBV12-4 and TRBJ1-6, with D possibly TRBD1 on 6 matching bases. CDR3 amino acids: CASGGGARALHF. Here the CDR3 DNA reads TGTGCCAGCGGGGGCGGGGCTCGGGCCCTCCACTTT.